Below, 8 T cell receptor beta chains from the same sample are listed, as sequenced in a study of shared clonotypes between healthy human individuals. Assay used: immunoSEQ multiplex PCR; TCRdb lists only in-frame clones, some missing. The data contain approximately 2.3 million clones, roughly 93% of them singletons. Material for sequencing was naive CD4+ T cells from PBMCs. Subset defined: CD45RA+ positively selected. These receptors all come from a man aged 18 to 29 in good health. Some clones in this sample may be carry-over from other donors' samples.

This chain links TRBV6-5 with TRBJ2-7; D not certain. Germline V gene sequence: CDR1 MNHEY, CDR2 SVGAGI. The CDR3 is 14 residues long. Trimming took off 6 bases at V and 6 bases at J, with 18 bases between the two ends. The CDR3 sequence is CASRPTLGLREQYF. The CDR3 DNA is TGTGCCAGCAGACCAACGCTCGGGCTGCGCGAGCAGTACTTC.

V is TRBV5-1 and J is TRBJ2-5; D uncertain. CDR1 and CDR2 from the germline V gene are SGHRS and YFSETQ. Trimming took off 2 bases at V and 8 bases at J, with 10 bases between the two ends. CDR3 length: 12 amino acids. CDR3 in DNA: TGCGCCAGCAGCTTCCCCCCCTCCACCCAGTACTTC. It codes for CASSFPPSTQYF.

This clone showed up just a few times. CDR3 protein: CASSLRTGQAEAFF. The CDR3 DNA reads as TGTGCCAGCAGTCTCCGGACGGGTCAGGCTGAAGCTTTCTTT. The rearrangement uses TRBV28 and TRBJ1-1; no firm D call. This CDR3 region has 14 residues. Germline V gene lookup returns CDR1 MDHEN and CDR2 SYDVKM. Trimming stripped 5 bases from V and 6 bases from J, with 16 bases between.

Regarding this clone: Distinct nucleotide sequences in the sample also encode this CDR3. The chain joins TRBV11-2 to TRBJ2-3; D not certain. V lost 6 bases to trimming and J lost 6 bases, with 7 bases between them. This CDR3 contains 11 residues. Germline loops: CDR1 SGHAT, CDR2 FQNNGV. Here the CDR3 DNA reads TGTGCCAGCAGTCTTACGGATACGCAGTATTTT. It yields the protein CASSLTDTQYF. Full variable domain (missing parts from reference TRBV11-2 and TRBJ2-3): EAGVAQSPRYKIIEKRQSVAFWCNPISGHATLYWYQQILGQGPKLLIQFQNNGVVDDSQLPKDRFSAERLKGVDSTLKIQPAKLEDSAVYLCASSLTDTQYFGPGTRLTVL.

The rearrangement links TRBV6-5 to TRBJ2-7, with D hard to call. The CDR3 has 14 residues. The germline V and J ends were trimmed by 5 bases and 0 bases, with 11 bases remaining between them. Germline loops: CDR1 MNHEY, CDR2 SVGAGI. The CDR3 sequence is CASSAIRSSYEQYF. The CDR3 DNA sequence: TGTGCCAGCAGTGCAATAAGGAGCTCCTACGAGCAGTACTTC.

The chain couples TRBV28 to TRBJ2-5; perhaps TRBD1 as D (6 bases). This CDR3 contains 14 residues. Germline CDR1 reads MDHEN; CDR2 reads SYDVKM. The ends were cut back, 6 bases at V and 2 bases at J, with 13 bases in the middle. The CDR3: CASSPADRQETQYF. DNA for the CDR3: TGTGCCAGCAGCCCCGCTGACAGGCAAGAGACCCAGTACTTC.

The chain recombines TRBV6-5 with TRBJ2-7, with TRBD2 matching over 8 bases. Unmatched junction bases numbered 8, after V lost 2 bases and J lost 2 bases. Per germline, CDR1 MNHEY and CDR2 SVGAGI. The CDR3 spans 16 residues. The CDR3 DNA sequence: TGTGCCAGCAGTTACCAAACTAGCGGATTCCCCTACGAGCAGTACTTC. Amino acid sequence: CASSYQTSGFPYEQYF.

This sequence joins TRBV7-2 and TRBJ2-1, with D tentatively TRBD1 or TRBD2 (5 bases each). Germline V lookup: CDR1 SGHTA, CDR2 FQGNSA. The V end lost 5 bases, the J end lost 7 bases, and 18 bases lay between the germline ends. This CDR3 spans 15 amino acids. CDR3 DNA: TGTGCCAGCAGCCCTACCGGGACCTGGGTGAATGAGCAGTTCTTC. It codes for CASSPTGTWVNEQFF.